This T cell receptor (beta chain) was identified in a study of human thymus T cells (dated by TCRdb to the early 2020s). Turning to the overall study: The study described the TCR alpha and beta repertoires in roughly 8 infant thymus samples and four matching peripheral blood samples. Donor ages ranging from about 7 to 244 days were recorded, and over 5 male and a couple of female infants were included in the cohort.

TCRB and TCRAD loci were amplified from a standardized quantity of quality-controlled genomic DNA using the immunoSEQ multiplex PCR assay. The amplicons spanned the V(D)J region and were long enough to cover the CDR3 and allow V and J genes to be identified. The amplicons were sequenced on an Illumina platform via the commercial immunoSEQ service. As for the authors' bioinformatics: Primer bias and sequencing errors were corrected using previously described methods, and TCRAD and TCRB definitions followed the IMGT database. immunoSEQ Analyzer 3.0 and VDJTools were used for repertoire analysis, which covered basic statistics, V/J segment usage, diversity estimates, rarefaction and pairwise overlap. Diversity was estimated with Chao1, ChaoE, Efron-Thisted, Shannon and inverse Simpson indices, and also on datasets down-sampled to the smallest sample. Repertoire overlap was determined by strict matching of CDR3 nucleotide sequence, V gene and J gene, and Jaccard-based multidimensional scaling clustering was applied. TCRdb's version of the immuneACCESS table is confined to in-frame rearrangements and falls short of the full clone set. An unresolved V gene accounts for under half of the shortfall where checked; the remainder is of unknown origin. Clonal size and the V and J genes are those of that table, whereas D and trimming came from the DNA. The sample table shows tens of thousands of clones, and 85% to 95% are seen once. Under 0.04% of the sample belongs to the ten largest clones.

For this clone: Which antigen it targets is not known. The record has no base qualities; no much larger clone is one base away.

The thymus tissue came from surgical resects taken out during corrective cardiac surgery. Donors were immunologically healthy infants undergoing open corrective cardiac surgery for congenital heart defects in Finland. Thymocytes were released mechanically from tissue and stored at -70 °C as pellets of roughly 9.5-31 million cells. A QIAsymphony instrument was used to extract genomic DNA from frozen cell pellets. Beyond this particular receptor, the publication reports: According to the related research, thymic TCR repertoires were highly overlapping among unrelated individuals. Biased V and J gene segment usage appeared to be present in both thymic and peripheral blood repertoires. On average, thymus samples yielded 650,000 to 1,000,000 unique TCRB clonotypes, whereas blood samples yielded some 80,000.

Taken from the germline V gene (reference sequence), the CDR1 and CDR2 loops are MNHEY and SMNVEV. V drops 6 bases and J drops 7 bases, leaving 12 bases in between. Measured from the cysteine to the phenylalanine, the CDR3 is 13 residues long. The DNA shown is the 39-base CDR3, in frame from base 1. The V and J genes are TRBV27 and TRBJ2-2, with the D gene possibly TRBD1 or TRBD2, each one fitting 5 bases. Source material: thymus tissue. This TCR was recovered from a girl under three years old with a congenital heart defect but otherwise immunologically healthy. The bases read TGTGCCAGCAGGGGACGTGCGGTCGGGGAGCTGTTTTTT. The translation is CASRGRAVGELFF.